The rows below give T cell receptor beta chains drawn from one sample of a study of shared clonotypes between healthy human individuals. Sequencing used immunoSEQ multiplex PCR; TCRdb keeps in-frame clones, though not all of them. The top ten clones hold 1.5% to 2% of a sample with millions of clones, about 93% of them seen once. Sequencing was carried out using naive CD8+ T cells from PBMCs. These receptors were taken from a man between 18 and 29 years old in good health. Some clones in this sample may be carry-over from other donors' samples. Each CDR3 is given with its conserved first and last residue. Fields, in order: CDR3 length, clone size, J gene, V gene, D gene, CDR3 protein, CDR3 DNA. The D gene is left open where the match is weak. Rows may omit the clone size; those that give it use once, few, many or a size class.

15 NA TRBJ1-1 TRBV11-2 TRBD1 CASSSRQGWDTEAFF TGTGCCAGCAGCTCCCGACAGGGGTGGGACACTGAAGCTTTCTTT
16 NA TRBJ2-7 TRBV4-1 NA CASSQDFGGETYEQYF TGCGCCAGCAGCCAAGACTTCGGGGGAGAGACCTACGAGCAGTACTTC
14 NA TRBJ1-1 TRBV5-6 NA CASSLDVMNTEAFF TGTGCCAGCAGCTTGGACGTCATGAACACTGAAGCTTTCTTT
17 few TRBJ2-7 TRBV6-4 TRBD2 CASRPGLAGPKDYEQYF TGTGCCAGCAGGCCGGGACTAGCGGGCCCTAAGGACTACGAGCAGTACTTC
14 few TRBJ1-1 TRBV6-1 NA CASSEGQRKTEAFF TGTGCCAGCAGTGAAGGACAGAGGAAGACTGAAGCTTTCTTT
14 NA TRBJ2-7 TRBV7-8 NA CASSFWTEAYEQYF TGTGCCAGCAGCTTTTGGACAGAGGCCTACGAGCAGTACTTC
16 NA TRBJ2-7 TRBV5-4 TRBD1 CASSGEQGPVLYEQYF TGTGCCAGCAGCGGAGAACAGGGGCCGGTATTATACGAGCAGTACTTC
13 NA TRBJ2-7 TRBV7-8 NA CASSFSGPYEQYF TGTGCCAGCAGCTTCTCCGGACCCTACGAGCAGTACTTC
15 NA TRBJ1-4 TRBV19 NA CASSIALQERRELFF TGTGCCAGTAGTATAGCCCTACAGGAGAGGAGGGAACTGTTTTTT
13 few TRBJ1-1 TRBV7-9 NA CASSLALDPLTFF TGTGCCAGCAGCTTAGCCTTAGATCCCTTAACTTTCTTT
14 NA TRBJ2-3 TRBV9 TRBD2 CASSVALAADTQYF TGTGCCAGCAGCGTAGCGCTAGCGGCAGATACGCAGTATTTT
14 once TRBJ2-5 TRBV30 NA CAWSVWVFQETQYF TGTGCCTGGAGTGTTTGGGTGTTCCAAGAGACCCAGTACTTC
12 NA TRBJ1-1 TRBV5-4 NA CASSLASTEAFF TGTGCCAGCAGCTTGGCTAGTACTGAAGCTTTCTTT
13 NA TRBJ1-5 TRBV15 NA CATRSQGLQPQHF TGTGCCACCAGGTCTCAGGGGCTTCAGCCCCAGCATTTT
14 NA TRBJ2-5 TRBV15 NA CATSRLEMQETQYF TGTGCCACCAGCAGACTAGAAATGCAAGAGACCCAGTACTTC
15 NA TRBJ2-2 TRBV14 NA CASSPMRANTGELFF TGTGCCAGCAGCCCAATGAGGGCGAACACCGGGGAGCTGTTTTTT
13 NA TRBJ1-1 TRBV2 TRBD1 CASTGDSHTEAFF TGTGCCAGCACCGGGGACAGCCACACTGAAGCTTTCTTT
16 NA TRBJ2-3 TRBV5-1 NA CASSLAPSNPPDTQYF TGCGCCAGCAGCTTGGCCCCCTCGAACCCCCCAGATACGCAGTATTTT
14 NA TRBJ1-2 TRBV7-2 NA CASSSSPSFYGYTF TGTGCCAGCAGCTCCTCACCTTCGTTCTATGGCTACACCTTC
13 NA TRBJ1-2 TRBV28 NA CATWRGAADGYTF TGTGCCACCTGGCGGGGGGCAGCGGATGGCTACACCTTC
13 NA TRBJ1-1 TRBV19 NA CASAWTGNTEAFF TGTGCCAGCGCCTGGACGGGGAACACTGAAGCTTTCTTT